These 17 T cell receptor beta chains came from one sample sequenced in a study of shared clonotypes between healthy human individuals. TCRdb's table, derived via immunoSEQ multiplex PCR, lists solely in-frame clones and lacks some. The profile shows more than 2 million clones, just under 95% of them singletons. Terminally differentiated effector memory CD45RA+ cells were excluded from the naive CD8 cells, which were CD45RO-negative and positively selected for CCR7. Specimen: naive CD8+ T cells from PBMCs. The receptors here all came from a man younger than 30 in good health. Some clones in this sample may be carry-over from other donors' samples.

This sequence joins TRBV27 and TRBJ2-1; 9 bases are a match to TRBD2. Germline V CDR1 and CDR2: MNHEY, SMNVEV (reference sequence). V was pared by 8 bases and J by 9 bases, with 11 bases of the junction left unmatched. The CDR3 loop spans 14 amino acids. This CDR3 is CASRPAGGVIEQFF. CDR3 DNA: TGTGCCAGCCGCCCGGCGGGGGGGGTTATTGAGCAGTTCTTC.

The genes are TRBV9 and TRBJ2-1; tentatively, D is TRBD2 (6 bases). This CDR3 is 14 amino acids long. V lost 0 bases and J lost 8, with 12 bases in between. The germline gives CDR1 SGDLS, CDR2 YYNGEE. In nucleotides, the CDR3 is TGTGCCAGCAGCGTAGGGAAGGGAGGCTATGAGCAGTTCTTC. Translated, it gives CASSVGKGGYEQFF.

The genes are TRBV18 and TRBJ2-7; the match to TRBD2 covers 7 bases. V lost 4 bases, J lost 2 bases, and 14 bases stayed unmatched. CDR3 size: 17 residues. The germline V gene has CDR1 KGHSH and CDR2 LQKENI. The CDR3 nucleotides read TGTGCCAGCTCACGGTCTGCGCGGGAGACGGGGACCTACGAGCAGTACTTC. As protein: CASSRSARETGTYEQYF. Full variable domain (missing parts from reference TRBV18 and TRBJ2-7): NAGVMQNPRHLVRRRGQEARLRCSPMKGHSHVYWYRQLPEEGLKFMVYLQKENIIDESGMPKERFSAEFPKEGPSILRIQQVVRGDSAAYFCASSRSARETGTYEQYFGPGTRLTVT.

The rearrangement uses TRBV19 and TRBJ1-1; 10 positions agree with TRBD1. The junction had 10 bases not matched to a gene; V was cut back by 9 bases and J by 0 bases. In germline, CDR1 is LNHDA, CDR2 SQIVND (reference sequence). CDR3 length: 16 residues. DNA for the CDR3: TGTGCCAGCTGGTCCCGGGACAGGGGTTTGAACACTGAAGCTTTCTTT. Protein sequence: CASWSRDRGLNTEAFF.

This clone was detected once. The chain carries TRBV27 and TRBJ2-5, with 11 bases fitting TRBD2. The CDR3 runs 18 residues. Per germline, CDR1 MNHEY and CDR2 SMNVEV (reference sequence). The V gene end was trimmed by 0 bases and the J gene end by 7 bases; junction bases not matched to a gene: 13. CDR3 in DNA: TGTGCCAGCAGTTTATCGGCTAGCGGGAGGCCCCCGGTTGGGACCCAGTACTTC. Translating gives CASSLSASGRPPVGTQYF.

The chain joins TRBV4-2 to TRBJ2-7; TRBD2 aligns across 7 bases. CDR3 length: 17 residues. The germline V gene has CDR1 LGHNA and CDR2 YNFKEQ. Germline trimming cut 4 bases from V and 1 base from J; bases unmatched to any gene: 13. The CDR3 region is CASSPHFSGGSSYEQYF. DNA of the CDR3: TGTGCCAGCAGCCCCCACTTCTCTGGCGGGAGTTCCTACGAGCAGTACTTC.

To note about this clone: The same CDR3 is also encoded by other DNA sequences in this sample. The chain carries TRBV9 and TRBJ2-7, with 11 bases fitting TRBD2. The V gene end was trimmed by 0 bases and the J gene end by 3 bases; junction bases not matched to a gene: 2. Germline loops: CDR1 SGDLS, CDR2 YYNGEE. The CDR3 length is 15 residues. The chain's CDR3 is CASSVVAGGVYEQYF. DNA for the CDR3: TGTGCCAGCAGCGTAGTAGCGGGAGGGGTCTACGAGCAGTACTTC.

The CDR3 DNA reads TGTGCCAGCAGTTTAAATTTTGCCTACGAGCAGTACTTC. Amino acid sequence: CASSLNFAYEQYF. The chain joins TRBV27 to TRBJ2-7; D unresolved. The germline CDR1 and CDR2 sequences are MNHEY and SMNVEV (reference sequence). Trimming shortened V by 2 bases and J by 2 bases, and 7 bases separated the two germline ends. The CDR3 is 13 amino acids.

This chain joins TRBV7-9 and TRBJ2-7; TRBD2 agrees at 15 bases. There are 19 residues in the CDR3. The junction had 14 bases not matched to a gene; V was cut back by 4 bases and J by 4 bases. Germline CDR1 SEHNR, CDR2 FQNEAQ (reference sequence). The CDR3 DNA sequence: TGTGCCAGCAGCTCCTCCGGGACTAGCGGGAGGACACAAACGTACGAGCAGTACTTC. Protein: CASSSSGTSGRTQTYEQYF.

V is TRBV30 and J is TRBJ2-3; 9 nucleotides match TRBD2. The CDR3 spans 14 residues. The ends lost 4 bases at V and 4 bases at J; junction bases unmatched: 6. The germline CDR1 and CDR2 sequences are GTSNPN and SVGIG (reference sequence). The CDR3 region is CAWNRAGGPDTQYF. DNA of the CDR3: TGTGCCTGGAACAGGGCGGGAGGGCCAGATACGCAGTATTTT.

In the case of this clone: Within the sample, other DNA sequences also encode this same CDR3. The J gene is TRBJ1-1, the V gene TRBV7-2; possibly TRBD1 for D (5 bases). Germline V CDR1 and CDR2: SGHTA, FQGNSA. The CDR3 is made up of 14 amino acids. Trimming stripped 0 bases from V and 4 bases from J, with 9 bases between. The CDR3: CASSLAGGGTEAFF. The CDR3 DNA reads TGTGCCAGCAGCTTAGCGGGGGGTGGCACTGAAGCTTTCTTT.

This chain connects TRBV11-1 to TRBJ1-1, with D unresolved. The CDR3 has 13 residues. Between the trimmed V and J ends, which lost 3 bases and 5 bases, there was a span of 10 bases. From germline, CDR1 is SGHAT and CDR2 FQDESV (reference sequence). The CDR3 DNA is TGTGCCAGCAGCTTGTCCAGGACGACTGAAGCTTTCTTT. Its translation is CASSLSRTTEAFF.

As regards this clone: Within the sample, other DNA sequences also encode this same CDR3. The V call is TRBV15, the J call TRBJ1-5; 9 bases are shared with TRBD1. V lost 3 bases, J lost 0 bases, and 0 bases stayed unmatched. The V gene's germline CDR1 is LNHNV and CDR2 YYDKDF (reference sequence). CDR3 size: 15 residues. The CDR3 region has the DNA TGTGCCACCAGCAGGACAGGGGGTAGCAATCAGCCCCAGCATTTT. Translating gives CATSRTGGSNQPQHF.

This rearrangement joins TRBV4-2 to TRBJ2-5; a possible D gene is TRBD2 (5 bases). The tail of the sequence fits TRBJ2-7 better, so the J call may be wrong. The germline gives CDR1 LGHNA, CDR2 YNFKEQ. The CDR3 is made up of 18 amino acids. CDR3 region: CASSQDQRLANRPYEQYF. The CDR3 DNA sequence: TGTGCCAGCAGCCAAGATCAGCGCCTAGCCAACCGGCCCTACGAGCAGTACTTC.

The chain links TRBV29-1 to TRBJ2-2, with D uncertain. V was trimmed by 6 bases and J by 4 bases, leaving 9 bases between them. The germline gives CDR1 SQVTM, CDR2 ANQGSEA. CDR3 length: 12 amino acids. The CDR3 sequence: CSVRPATGELFF. As DNA, the CDR3 is TGCAGCGTCCGTCCCGCCACCGGGGAGCTGTTTTTT.

This clone came up once. This chain joins TRBV30 and TRBJ2-1; 13 bases agree with TRBD2. This CDR3 comprises 16 residues. Germline loops: CDR1 GTSNPN, CDR2 SVGIG (reference sequence). V trimming: 5 bases; J trimming: 7 bases; junction bases outside the gene matches: 11. CDR3 nucleotide sequence: TGTGCCTGGTCACCCGGACTAGCGGGAGCTGGTAATGAGCAGTTCTTC. It translates to CAWSPGLAGAGNEQFF.

This chain uses TRBV14 with TRBJ2-7; D is unresolved. Trimming cost V 3 bases and J 2 bases, with 5 bases left between them. The CDR3 is 12 residues long. Germline CDR1 reads SGHDN; CDR2 reads FVKESK. CDR3 region: CASSHSPYEQYF. As DNA, the CDR3 is TGTGCCAGCAGCCACAGTCCCTACGAGCAGTACTTC.